The rows below give T cell receptor beta chains drawn from one sample of a study of long-term antiretroviral therapy in people with HIV. Clones were read by immunoSEQ multiplex PCR, and TCRdb kept only the in-frame ones, dropping some. The sample consists of about 34,000 clones, roughly 83% of them appearing once. The material was unsorted PBMCs, obtained 1.9 years after starting antiretroviral therapy. Receptors were obtained from a man between 18 and 29 years old with HIV. CDR3s include the opening cysteine and the closing phenylalanine or tryptophan. A D gene is named only where the DNA matches it firmly. The size field is filled for only some rows; it gives once, few, many or a size class.

clone size: few; D gene: -; V gene: TRBV6-6; J gene: TRBJ1-1; CDR3 DNA: TGTGCCAGCAGTTACCGGCAGGGTACTTACACTGAAGCTTTCTTT; CDR3 protein: CASSYRQGTYTEAFF
clone size: once; D gene: -; V gene: TRBV30; J gene: TRBJ1-1; CDR3 DNA: TGTGCCTGGAGCGGTTGGGTCAGGGAGTACACTGAAGCTTTCTTT; CDR3 protein: CAWSGWVREYTEAFF
clone size: -; D gene: -; V gene: TRBV28; J gene: TRBJ1-1; CDR3 DNA: TGTGCCAGCAGTACCGGGGGACTGAGGAACACTGAAGCTTTCTTT; CDR3 protein: CASSTGGLRNTEAFF
clone size: -; D gene: TRBD1; V gene: TRBV5-5; J gene: TRBJ1-2; CDR3 DNA: TGTGCCAGCAGCTTGGCCGGGACAGAGGAAGTCTACACCTTC; CDR3 protein: CASSLAGTEEVYTF
clone size: -; D gene: -; V gene: TRBV29-1; J gene: TRBJ2-1; CDR3 DNA: TGCAGCGTTGAGAAGGGAAGTGAGCAGTTCTTC; CDR3 protein: CSVEKGSEQFF
clone size: -; D gene: TRBD2; V gene: TRBV10-3; J gene: TRBJ2-5; CDR3 DNA: TGTGCCATCAGTGCTAGCGGGGGTCAAGAGACCCAGTACTTC; CDR3 protein: CAISASGGQETQYF
clone size: medium-sized; D gene: -; V gene: TRBV7-8; J gene: TRBJ2-7; CDR3 DNA: TGTGCCAGCAGTAAAGAGGTGACCTACGAGCAGTACTTC; CDR3 protein: CASSKEVTYEQYF
clone size: -; D gene: -; V gene: TRBV4-2; J gene: TRBJ1-1; CDR3 DNA: TGTGCCAGCAGCCAAGATTTTATGGGCACTGAAGCTTTCTTT; CDR3 protein: CASSQDFMGTEAFF
clone size: -; D gene: -; V gene: TRBV18; J gene: TRBJ2-1; CDR3 DNA: TGTGCCAGCTCACTCGGCGATGAGCAGTTCTTC; CDR3 protein: CASSLGDEQFF
clone size: few; D gene: -; V gene: TRBV6-1; J gene: TRBJ1-2; CDR3 DNA: TGTGCCAGCAGTGAGGGGACGGAGACTAACTATGGCTACACCTTC; CDR3 protein: CASSEGTETNYGYTF
clone size: -; D gene: TRBD1; V gene: TRBV2; J gene: TRBJ1-1; CDR3 DNA: TGTGCCAGCAACCGACGGGCAGGGGGCTTAACCGACTCAACTGAAGCTTTCTTT; CDR3 protein: CASNRRAGGLTDSTEAFF
clone size: -; D gene: TRBD2; V gene: TRBV6-5; J gene: TRBJ2-3; CDR3 DNA: TGTGCCAGCAGTTACTCTGCGGGGGGTGCAGATACGCAGTATTTT; CDR3 protein: CASSYSAGGADTQYF
clone size: -; D gene: -; V gene: TRBV6-1; J gene: TRBJ2-5; CDR3 DNA: TGTGCCAGCTTAGGACGGACCGAAGAGACCCAGTACTTC; CDR3 protein: CASLGRTEETQYF
clone size: -; D gene: -; V gene: TRBV4-2; J gene: TRBJ1-4; CDR3 DNA: TGTGCCAGCAGCCAACGCGGAGACAGGACTAATGAAAAACTGTTTTTT; CDR3 protein: CASSQRGDRTNEKLFF
clone size: once; D gene: TRBD1; V gene: TRBV5-4; J gene: TRBJ2-1; CDR3 DNA: TGTGCCAGCAGTAGGGACAGGGGCAATGAGCAGTTCTTC; CDR3 protein: CASSRDRGNEQFF
clone size: -; D gene: TRBD2; V gene: TRBV9; J gene: TRBJ2-1; CDR3 DNA: TGTGCCAGCAGCGTAGCAGCCGCGGGGGTGGTCTGGAATGAGCAGTTCTTC; CDR3 protein: CASSVAAAGVVWNEQFF
clone size: -; D gene: -; V gene: TRBV19; J gene: TRBJ2-7; CDR3 DNA: TGTGCCTCTAGTGCGACAGATACCTACGAGCAGTACTTC; CDR3 protein: CASSATDTYEQYF
clone size: -; D gene: -; V gene: TRBV5-1; J gene: TRBJ1-1; CDR3 DNA: TGCGCCAGCAGCTTAGAGACAGGAAACACTGAAGCTTTCTTT; CDR3 protein: CASSLETGNTEAFF
clone size: -; D gene: -; V gene: TRBV5-6; J gene: TRBJ2-3; CDR3 DNA: TGTGCCAGCAGCTCGGGCCCGGACATAATCACAGATACGCAGTATTTT; CDR3 protein: CASSSGPDIITDTQYF
clone size: -; D gene: TRBD1; V gene: TRBV6-1; J gene: TRBJ1-1; CDR3 DNA: TGTGCCAGCATAGTTTTAGGGGGCGGGAACACTGAAGCTTTCTTT; CDR3 protein: CASIVLGGGNTEAFF
clone size: -; D gene: -; V gene: TRBV5-1; J gene: TRBJ2-3; CDR3 DNA: TGCGCCAGCAGCTTGGCTACGGCGGTAGAGCAGTATTTT; CDR3 protein: CASSLATAVEQYF
clone size: -; D gene: -; V gene: TRBV5-1; J gene: TRBJ2-5; CDR3 DNA: TGCGCCAGCAGCCCCCTACTCCAAGAGACCCAGTACTTC; CDR3 protein: CASSPLLQETQYF
clone size: -; D gene: -; V gene: TRBV7-9; J gene: TRBJ1-1; CDR3 DNA: TGTGCCAGCAGCTTAGTCAGGAACACTGAAGCTTTCTTT; CDR3 protein: CASSLVRNTEAFF
clone size: -; D gene: -; V gene: TRBV27; J gene: TRBJ1-5; CDR3 DNA: TGTGCCAGCAGTTTCACAGGGCGGAAGGGCAATCAGCCCCAGCATTTT; CDR3 protein: CASSFTGRKGNQPQHF
clone size: -; D gene: -; V gene: TRBV6-6; J gene: TRBJ1-5; CDR3 DNA: TGTGCCAGCAGAGCTGGGGGGTTCGGCAATCAGCCCCAGCATTTT; CDR3 protein: CASRAGGFGNQPQHF
clone size: -; D gene: -; V gene: TRBV28; J gene: TRBJ1-1; CDR3 DNA: TGTGCCAGCAGTTCCGGACAAACGAACACTGAAGCTTTCTTT; CDR3 protein: CASSSGQTNTEAFF
clone size: -; D gene: TRBD2; V gene: TRBV29-1; J gene: TRBJ2-3; CDR3 DNA: TGCAGCGTTGCTATGTTAGCGGGGCACTCGGATACGCAGTATTTT; CDR3 protein: CSVAMLAGHSDTQYF
clone size: -; D gene: -; V gene: TRBV7-3; J gene: TRBJ2-5; CDR3 DNA: TGTGCCAGCAGCTTAGGCCTTCAAGAGACCCAGTACTTC; CDR3 protein: CASSLGLQETQYF
clone size: -; D gene: TRBD1; V gene: TRBV5-1; J gene: TRBJ2-6; CDR3 DNA: TGCGCCAGCAGCTGGACAGGGGTGACTGGGGCCAACGTCCTGACTTTC; CDR3 protein: CASSWTGVTGANVLTF
clone size: -; D gene: -; V gene: TRBV29-1; J gene: TRBJ1-2; CDR3 DNA: TGCAGCGTTGGTAGAGGGGAGGCCTATGGCTACACCTTC; CDR3 protein: CSVGRGEAYGYTF
clone size: -; D gene: -; V gene: TRBV7-9; J gene: TRBJ2-2; CDR3 DNA: TGTGCCAGCAACCCACTAGGCACGCCAGGGAACACCGGGGAGCTGTTTTTT; CDR3 protein: CASNPLGTPGNTGELFF
clone size: -; D gene: TRBD2; V gene: TRBV2; J gene: TRBJ2-3; CDR3 DNA: TGTGCCAGCAGTACTAGCGGGGGGGCCTGGGGAACGCAGTATTTT; CDR3 protein: CASSTSGGAWGTQYF
clone size: -; D gene: TRBD2; V gene: TRBV7-2; J gene: TRBJ2-2; CDR3 DNA: TGTGCCAGCAGCCCGAGGACTAGGGCCGCCGGGGAGCTGTTTTTT; CDR3 protein: CASSPRTRAAGELFF
clone size: -; D gene: -; V gene: TRBV5-1; J gene: TRBJ2-2; CDR3 DNA: TGCGCCAGCAGCTTCGAGGGCCCCGGGGAGCTGTTTTTT; CDR3 protein: CASSFEGPGELFF
clone size: -; D gene: -; V gene: TRBV7-2; J gene: TRBJ2-1; CDR3 DNA: TGTGCCAGCAGCCTTCAACTGGGGAATGAGCAGTTCTTC; CDR3 protein: CASSLQLGNEQFF
clone size: once; D gene: TRBD1; V gene: TRBV6-6; J gene: TRBJ2-3; CDR3 DNA: TGTGCCAGCAGCCACAAAGGGGGCTTCGCTCCCCCCCAGTATTTT; CDR3 protein: CASSHKGGFAPPQYF
clone size: -; D gene: TRBD2; V gene: TRBV7-9; J gene: TRBJ2-5; CDR3 DNA: TGTGCCAGCAGCTTAGTCCGGGAGGGAGAGACCCAGTACTTC; CDR3 protein: CASSLVREGETQYF
clone size: few; D gene: TRBD1; V gene: TRBV19; J gene: TRBJ2-3; CDR3 DNA: TGTGCCAGTTCAGAACAGGGGGCAGATACGCAGTATTTT; CDR3 protein: CASSEQGADTQYF
clone size: -; D gene: -; V gene: TRBV18; J gene: TRBJ2-7; CDR3 DNA: TGTGCCAGCTCAGGTAGTCGGGGCAAGCAGTACTTC; CDR3 protein: CASSGSRGKQYF
clone size: few; D gene: TRBD2; V gene: TRBV7-9; J gene: TRBJ2-1; CDR3 DNA: TGTGCCAGCAGCCCTAGCCTAGCGGGGGAAAACAATGAGCAGTTCTTC; CDR3 protein: CASSPSLAGENNEQFF
clone size: -; D gene: -; V gene: TRBV6-5; J gene: TRBJ1-5; CDR3 DNA: TGTGCCAGCAGTGAAGATGGGACTCCCCAGGCCCAGCATTTT; CDR3 protein: CASSEDGTPQAQHF
clone size: -; D gene: TRBD1; V gene: TRBV5-1; J gene: TRBJ1-1; CDR3 DNA: TGCGCCAGCAGCCGGGACAGCGGCACTGAAGCTTTCTTT; CDR3 protein: CASSRDSGTEAFF
clone size: -; D gene: -; V gene: TRBV7-3; J gene: TRBJ2-4; CDR3 DNA: TGTGCCAGCAGCCCAGACCCGGGACGCAAAAACATTCAGTACTTC; CDR3 protein: CASSPDPGRKNIQYF
clone size: -; D gene: TRBD1; V gene: TRBV5-4; J gene: TRBJ1-1; CDR3 DNA: TGTGCCAGCAGCTTGGCCCAGACAGGGCGGAACACTGAAGCTTTCTTT; CDR3 protein: CASSLAQTGRNTEAFF
clone size: -; D gene: -; V gene: TRBV5-1; J gene: TRBJ2-2; CDR3 DNA: TGTGCCAGCAGCTTGGTTGGTTCGGGTGCCGGGGAGCTGTTTTTT; CDR3 protein: CASSLVGSGAGELFF
clone size: -; D gene: -; V gene: TRBV10-2; J gene: TRBJ2-5; CDR3 DNA: TGCGCCAGCAGTGAGGTTGGGGGCTTCCAAGAGACCCAGTACTTC; CDR3 protein: CASSEVGGFQETQYF
clone size: -; D gene: -; V gene: TRBV5-6; J gene: TRBJ2-5; CDR3 DNA: TGTGCCAGCAGCCTAGGAGGCGGTGGACAGCAAGAGACCCAGTACTTC; CDR3 protein: CASSLGGGGQQETQYF
clone size: -; D gene: -; V gene: TRBV18; J gene: TRBJ2-5; CDR3 DNA: TGTGCCAGCTCGGACCGCACGAAAGAGACCCAGTACTTC; CDR3 protein: CASSDRTKETQYF
clone size: -; D gene: -; V gene: TRBV6-1; J gene: TRBJ1-1; CDR3 DNA: TGTGCCAGCAAAACAGTATTATCGGAAGCTTTCTTT; CDR3 protein: CASKTVLSEAFF
clone size: -; D gene: -; V gene: TRBV19; J gene: TRBJ2-2; CDR3 DNA: TGTGCCAGTAGTATTGACAGGATGGAGCTGTTTTTT; CDR3 protein: CASSIDRMELFF
clone size: -; D gene: TRBD1; V gene: TRBV2; J gene: TRBJ1-1; CDR3 DNA: TGTGCCAGCAGCGTAGACAGGGCATACACTGAAGCTTTCTTT; CDR3 protein: CASSVDRAYTEAFF
clone size: -; D gene: TRBD2; V gene: TRBV18; J gene: TRBJ2-1; CDR3 DNA: TGTGCCAGCTCACGGCTTACGGGGGGTTTTAACAATGAGCAGTTCTTC; CDR3 protein: CASSRLTGGFNNEQFF
clone size: -; D gene: -; V gene: TRBV4-2; J gene: TRBJ2-1; CDR3 DNA: TGTGCCAGCAGCCAAGATAACGGCGGGGAGAATGAGCAGTTCTTC; CDR3 protein: CASSQDNGGENEQFF
clone size: -; D gene: TRBD1; V gene: TRBV18; J gene: TRBJ2-5; CDR3 DNA: TGTGCCAGCTCACCAACTGCAGGGGGCGAGACCCAGTACTTC; CDR3 protein: CASSPTAGGETQYF
clone size: once; D gene: -; V gene: TRBV15; J gene: TRBJ2-3; CDR3 DNA: TGTGCCACCAGCGCCCGTATCCGGGGAAGCACAGATACGCAGTATTTT; CDR3 protein: CATSARIRGSTDTQYF
clone size: once; D gene: -; V gene: TRBV7-9; J gene: TRBJ2-2; CDR3 DNA: TGTGCCAGCATAGGTACAGCTATTGCGAACACCGGGGAGCTGTTTTTT; CDR3 protein: CASIGTAIANTGELFF
clone size: -; D gene: -; V gene: TRBV7-9; J gene: TRBJ2-7; CDR3 DNA: TGTGCCAGCAGCCTGGGGCAAGGGAGCTCCTACGAGCAGTACTTC; CDR3 protein: CASSLGQGSSYEQYF